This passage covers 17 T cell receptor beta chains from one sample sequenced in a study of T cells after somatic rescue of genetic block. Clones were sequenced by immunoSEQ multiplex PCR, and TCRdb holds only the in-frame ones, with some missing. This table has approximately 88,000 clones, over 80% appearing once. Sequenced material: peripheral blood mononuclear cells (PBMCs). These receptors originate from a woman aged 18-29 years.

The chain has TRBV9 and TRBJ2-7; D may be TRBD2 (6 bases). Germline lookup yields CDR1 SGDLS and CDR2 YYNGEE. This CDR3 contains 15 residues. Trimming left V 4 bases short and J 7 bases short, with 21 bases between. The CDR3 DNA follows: TGTGCCAGCAGCTTCACGGGACTCCAGCCGGGTGAGCAGTACTTC. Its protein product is CASSFTGLQPGEQYF.

CDR3 in amino acids: CASSKDYEQYF. In nucleotides, the CDR3 is TGTGCCAGTAGTAAGGACTACGAGCAGTACTTC. The chain has TRBV19 and TRBJ2-7, with no clear D. Germline lookup yields CDR1 LNHDA and CDR2 SQIVND (reference sequence). The CDR3 consists of 11 residues. V lost 4 bases, J lost 3 bases, and 4 bases lay in between.

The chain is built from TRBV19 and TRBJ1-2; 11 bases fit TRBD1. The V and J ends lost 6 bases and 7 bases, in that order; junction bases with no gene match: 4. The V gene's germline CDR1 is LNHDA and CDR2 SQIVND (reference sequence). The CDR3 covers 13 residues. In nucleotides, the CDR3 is TGTGCCAGTAGGCTCGGGACAGGGGGTGGCTACACCTTC. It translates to CASRLGTGGGYTF.

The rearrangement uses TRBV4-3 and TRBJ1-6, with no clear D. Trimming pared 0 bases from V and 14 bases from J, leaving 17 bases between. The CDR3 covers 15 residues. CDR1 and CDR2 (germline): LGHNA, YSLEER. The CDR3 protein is CASSQDLGDHVTLHF. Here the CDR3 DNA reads TGCGCCAGCAGCCAAGATCTAGGAGACCACGTCACCCTCCACTTT.

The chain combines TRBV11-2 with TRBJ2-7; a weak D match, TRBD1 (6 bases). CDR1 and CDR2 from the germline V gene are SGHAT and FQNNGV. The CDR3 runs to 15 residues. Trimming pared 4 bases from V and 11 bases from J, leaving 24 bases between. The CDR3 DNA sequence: TGTGCCAGCAGCTCTCCCCGGACAGCCCTGAGAGATAAGTACTTC. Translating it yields CASSSPRTALRDKYF.

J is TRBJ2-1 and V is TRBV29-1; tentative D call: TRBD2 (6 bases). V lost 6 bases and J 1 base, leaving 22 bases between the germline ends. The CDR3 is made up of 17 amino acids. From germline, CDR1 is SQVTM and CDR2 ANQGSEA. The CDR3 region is CSVPNLGRGTSYNEQFF. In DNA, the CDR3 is TGCAGCGTACCCAATTTGGGTCGCGGGACTTCCTACAATGAGCAGTTCTTC.

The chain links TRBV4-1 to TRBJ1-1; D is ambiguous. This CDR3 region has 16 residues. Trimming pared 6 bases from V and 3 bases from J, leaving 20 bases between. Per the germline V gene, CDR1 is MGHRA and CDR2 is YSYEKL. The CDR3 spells CASRPRDVGEDTEAFF. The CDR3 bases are TGCGCCAGCAGACCAAGAGATGTGGGAGAGGACACTGAAGCTTTCTTT.

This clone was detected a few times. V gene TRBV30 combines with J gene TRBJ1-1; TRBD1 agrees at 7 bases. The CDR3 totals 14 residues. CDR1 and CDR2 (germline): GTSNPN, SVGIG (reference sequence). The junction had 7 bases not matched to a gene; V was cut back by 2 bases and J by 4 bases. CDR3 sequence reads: CAWSLTGRSTEAFF. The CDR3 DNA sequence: TGTGCCTGGAGTTTGACAGGGAGGTCCACTGAAGCTTTCTTT.

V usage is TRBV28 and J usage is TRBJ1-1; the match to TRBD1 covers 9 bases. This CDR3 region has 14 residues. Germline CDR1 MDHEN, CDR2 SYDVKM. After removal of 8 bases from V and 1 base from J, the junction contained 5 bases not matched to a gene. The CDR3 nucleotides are TGTGCCAGCTGGACGGGACAGGGGAACACTGAAGCTTTCTTT. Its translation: CASWTGQGNTEAFF.

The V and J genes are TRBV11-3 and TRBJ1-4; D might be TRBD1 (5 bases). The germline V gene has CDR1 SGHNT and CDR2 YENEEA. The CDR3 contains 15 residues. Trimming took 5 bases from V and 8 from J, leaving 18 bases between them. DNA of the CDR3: TGTGCCAGCAGCGTCAGACCCGGGGGGTTCGAAAAACTGTTTTTT. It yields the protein CASSVRPGGFEKLFF.

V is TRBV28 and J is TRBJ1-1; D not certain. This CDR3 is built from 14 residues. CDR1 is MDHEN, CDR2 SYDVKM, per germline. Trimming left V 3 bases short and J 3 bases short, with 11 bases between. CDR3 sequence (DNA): TGTGCCAGCAGTTTTGAGTACGGCTACACTGAAGCTTTCTTT. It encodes CASSFEYGYTEAFF. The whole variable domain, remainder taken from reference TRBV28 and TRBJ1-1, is DVKVTQSSRYLVKRTGEKVFLECVQDMDHENMFWYRQDPGLGLRLIYFSYDVKMKEKGDIPEGYSVSREKKERFSLILESASTNQTSMYLCASSFEYGYTEAFFGQGTRLTVV.

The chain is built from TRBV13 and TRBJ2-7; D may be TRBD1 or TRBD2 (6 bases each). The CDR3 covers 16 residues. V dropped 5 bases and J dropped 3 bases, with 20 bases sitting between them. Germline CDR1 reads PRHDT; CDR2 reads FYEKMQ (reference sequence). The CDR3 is CASSPRGNGRFYEQYF. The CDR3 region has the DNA TGTGCCAGCAGCCCGAGGGGGAACGGGAGATTCTACGAGCAGTACTTC.

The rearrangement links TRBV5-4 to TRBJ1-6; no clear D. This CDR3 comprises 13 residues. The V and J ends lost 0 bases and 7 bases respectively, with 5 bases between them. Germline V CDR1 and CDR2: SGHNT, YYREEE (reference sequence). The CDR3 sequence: CASSLDRNSPLHF. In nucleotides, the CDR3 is TGTGCCAGCAGCTTGGACAGAAATTCACCCCTCCACTTT.

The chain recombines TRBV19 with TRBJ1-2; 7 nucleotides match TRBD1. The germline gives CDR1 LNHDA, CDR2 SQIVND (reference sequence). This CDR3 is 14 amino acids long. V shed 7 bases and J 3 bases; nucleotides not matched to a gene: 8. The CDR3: CASIPGGGDYGYTF. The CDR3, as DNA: TGTGCCAGTATTCCAGGGGGAGGAGACTATGGCTACACCTTC. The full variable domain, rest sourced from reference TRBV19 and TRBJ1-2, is DGGITQSPKYLFRKEGQNVTLSCEQNLNHDAMYWYRQDPGQGLRLIYYSQIVNDFQKGDIAEGYSVSREKKESFPLTVTSAQKNPTAFYLCASIPGGGDYGYTFGSGTRLTVV.

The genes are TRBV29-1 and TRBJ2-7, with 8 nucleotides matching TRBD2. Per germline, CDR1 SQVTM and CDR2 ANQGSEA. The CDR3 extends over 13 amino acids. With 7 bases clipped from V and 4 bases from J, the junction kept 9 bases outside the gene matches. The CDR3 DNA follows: TGCAGCGGGAGCGGGGGTATCGGGTACGAGCAGTACTTC. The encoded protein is CSGSGGIGYEQYF.

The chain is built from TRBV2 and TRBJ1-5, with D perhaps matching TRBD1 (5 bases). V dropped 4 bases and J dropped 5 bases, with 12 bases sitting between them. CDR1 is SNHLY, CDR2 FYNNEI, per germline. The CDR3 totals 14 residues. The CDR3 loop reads CASSAGLADQPQHF. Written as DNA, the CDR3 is TGTGCCAGCAGTGCGGGACTAGCGGATCAGCCCCAGCATTTT.

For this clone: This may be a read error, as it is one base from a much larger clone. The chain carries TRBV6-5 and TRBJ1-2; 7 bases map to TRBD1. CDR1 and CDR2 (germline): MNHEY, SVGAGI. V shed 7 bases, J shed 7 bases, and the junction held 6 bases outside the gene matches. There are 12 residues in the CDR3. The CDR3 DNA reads TGTGCCAGCACTTCGAACAGGGGTGGCTACACCTTC. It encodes CASTSNRGGYTF.